A single count supports the clone carrying this TCR beta chain. These data belong to a study of CD8 T cells in Susac syndrome. The CDR3 has 15 residues. From germline, CDR1 is MNHEY and CDR2 SMNVEV (reference sequence). The J segment lost 8 bases and the V segment lost 6 bases, leaving 12 bases of the junction unmatched. The RNA input was roughly 0.45 to 1 ug, and it was reverse transcribed with random hexamers. Via MiXCR, TCRdb re-called the immunoSEQ multiplex PCR reads, giving one row per CDR3 protein. The sample contains 160,000 or so distinct CDR3 sequences, nearly 97% of which appear only once. The clonotype was recovered from a human donor with multiple sclerosis. Sample: CD8+ T cells from PBMCs. The chain uses TRBV27 and TRBJ2-1, with 8 bases lining up with TRBD2. CDR3 protein: CASSTGRGGADEQFF. The DNA of the CDR3 is TGTGCCAGCAGCACTGGTCGGGGGGGCGCGGATGAGCAGTTCTTC.